The 20 T cell receptor beta chains below all came from one sample that was sequenced in a study of spatial heterogeneity in lung cancer. TCRdb re-called the 5' RACE reads with MiXCR, one entry per CDR3 protein. Of around 11,000 distinct CDR3 sequences listed, around 10% were seen once; the top ten hold roughly a third. This sample's time point: blood at routine non-recurrence follow-up after resection. Source: PBMCs, taken at follow-up. The receptors stem from a female donor with early-stage non-small cell lung cancer.

The rearrangement uses TRBV20-1 and TRBJ1-5; a weak D match, TRBD1 (5 bases). The CDR3 is made up of 17 amino acids. Trimming removed 0 bases from V and 2 bases from J, with 17 bases in between. Germline values: CDR1 DFQATT, CDR2 SNEGSKA (reference sequence). CDR3 bases: TGCAGTGCTAGAGACCGGAGAGGGGCAATCGGCAATCAGCCCCAGCATTTT. It codes for CSARDRRGAIGNQPQHF.

The rearrangement uses TRBV20-1 and TRBJ1-6; 9 positions agree with TRBD1. Germline V gives CDR1 DFQATT, CDR2 SNEGSKA (reference sequence). The CDR3 consists of 13 residues. Trimming at V came to 5 bases and at J to 7 bases, leaving 3 bases not matched to a gene. The CDR3 DNA follows: TGCAGTGCTGAAGACAGGGGGAATTCACCCCTCCACTTT. It translates to CSAEDRGNSPLHF.

Note on this clonotype: With a much larger clone just one base away, this may be a read error. The chain links TRBV12-3 or TRBV12-4 to TRBJ2-4; no definite D call. The closer fit of TRBJ2-1 to the DNA end suggests the J call may be wrong. CDR3 length: 15 residues. CDR3 coding DNA: TGTGCCAGCAGTTCCAGACCCTTGGGCAAAAACATTCAGTTCTTC. Translation gives CASSSRPLGKNIQFF.

Ten or more counts support this clonotype. The V call is TRBV4-1, the J call TRBJ2-7; 7 nucleotides align to TRBD2. J lost 3 bases, V lost 0 bases, and 5 bases had no gene match. CDR1 is MGHRA, CDR2 YSYEKL, per germline. CDR3 size: 15 residues. CDR3 residues: CASSQEFERGYEQYV. The CDR3 nucleotides read TGCGCCAGCAGCCAAGAATTTGAGCGGGGCTACGAGCAGTACGTC.

This clonotype has at least ten counts. CDR3 nucleotides: TGCGCCAGCAGCCAAGAGACAGGGGCTTATACGCAGTATTTT. It is translated as CASSQETGAYTQYF. V and J are TRBV4-1 and TRBJ2-3; TRBD1 matches at 8 bases. CDR3 length: 14 residues. CDR1 and CDR2 (germline): MGHRA, YSYEKL. V shed 0 bases, J shed 7 bases, and the junction held 3 bases outside the gene matches.

The table lists this clonotype with a few counts. CDR3 amino acids: CSVEDGSGGYNEQFF. The CDR3 nucleotides are TGCAGCGTTGAAGATGGGAGCGGGGGGTACAATGAGCAGTTCTTC. This rearrangement joins TRBV29-1 to TRBJ2-1; 9 nucleotides line up with TRBD2. CDR1 is SQVTM, CDR2 ANQGSEA, per germline. V dropped 0 bases and J dropped 4; count of bases not matched to a gene: 4. The CDR3 length is 15 residues.

This clonotype was seen at least ten times. The genes are TRBV10-2 and TRBJ2-7, with 7 bases fitting TRBD1. This CDR3 has 13 residues. Germline CDR1 and CDR2: WSHSY and SAAADI. The V segment lost 3 bases and the J segment 6 bases; nucleotides outside the gene matches: 5. DNA for the CDR3: TGCGCCAGCAGTGAACAGGGGTATGGCGAGCAGTACGTC. It codes for CASSEQGYGEQYV.

This clonotype was detected ten times or more. The chain carries TRBV18 and TRBJ2-7, with D maybe TRBD1 (5 bases). CDR1 and CDR2 from the germline V gene are KGHSH and LQKENI. V lost 3 bases and J lost 3, with 15 bases in between. The CDR3 has 15 amino acids. The CDR3 sequence: CASSPGPQGFYEQYF. In nucleotides, the CDR3 is TGTGCCAGCTCACCTGGCCCCCAGGGTTTCTACGAGCAGTACTTC.

This clonotype was counted at least ten times. The chain links TRBV28 to TRBJ2-1, with D tentatively TRBD2 (5 bases). The CDR3 sequence is 14 residues long. V dropped 3 bases and J dropped 4 bases, with 10 bases sitting between them. In germline, CDR1 is MDHEN, CDR2 SYDVKM. The CDR3 DNA reads TGTGCCAGCAGTTTCCGGGGAGATTACAATGAGCAGTTCTTC. Residues: CASSFRGDYNEQFF.

The sample holds many counts of this clonotype. The J gene is TRBJ2-2, the V gene TRBV29-1, with D unresolved. The CDR3 contains 14 residues. V lost 4 bases to trimming and J lost 1 base, with 10 bases between them. Germline lookup yields CDR1 SQVTM and CDR2 ANQGSEA. The CDR3 spells CSVVGYMNTGELFF. The CDR3 DNA follows: TGCAGCGTTGTCGGTTACATGAACACCGGGGAGCTGTTTTTT.

About this clonotype: This may be a read error, as it is one base from a much larger clone. The rearrangement links TRBV12-3 or TRBV12-4 to TRBJ2-3; D remains unclear. Trimming took off 5 bases at V and 3 bases at J, with 9 bases between the two ends. The CDR3 has 13 residues. The CDR3 is CASSNLATDTQYF. The CDR3 DNA follows: TGTGCCAGCAGTAACTTAGCTACAGATACGCAGTATTTT.

This clonotype occurred many times. The chain employs TRBV18 and TRBJ1-1, with D unresolved. CDR3 length: 16 amino acids. Germline assignment: CDR1 KGHSH and CDR2 LQKENI. V shed 5 bases and J shed 4 bases, with 20 bases lying between them. CDR3 nucleotides: TGTGCCAGCTCAACCCTGTCGATTTCGCGTTCCACTGAAGCTTTCTTT. It yields the protein CASSTLSISRSTEAFF.

The sample holds many counts of this clonotype. The genes are TRBV4-3 and TRBJ2-2; the match to TRBD2 covers 10 bases. The CDR3 is made up of 15 amino acids. The trim removed 1 base at V and 9 bases at J, leaving 5 bases unmatched. Germline loops: CDR1 LGHNA, CDR2 YSLEER. This chain's CDR3 is CASSQAAGGPRELFF. The CDR3 bases are TGCGCCAGCAGCCAAGCAGCGGGAGGGCCACGGGAGCTGTTTTTT.

This clonotype showed up many times. The genes are TRBV4-1 and TRBJ2-6, with D perhaps matching TRBD1 (6 bases). Deletions cut 4 bases from V and 0 bases from J, with 13 bases between. The V gene's germline CDR1 is MGHRA and CDR2 YSYEKL. CDR3 length equals 17 residues. The CDR3 spells CASSREIGGSGANVLTF. CDR3 in DNA: TGCGCCAGCAGCCGCGAAATAGGGGGCTCTGGGGCCAACGTCCTGACTTTC.

V and J are TRBV7-8 and TRBJ1-2; TRBD1 matches at 8 bases. CDR1 and CDR2 (germline): SGHVS, FQNEAQ. V was pared by 3 bases and J by 3 bases, with 12 bases of the junction left unmatched. CDR3 length: 17 residues. CDR3 DNA sequence: TGTGCCAGCAGCTTGGCAGGGGGCGCAAGTAGTGACTATGGCTACACCTTC. Translating it yields CASSLAGGASSDYGYTF. The full variable domain, with the rest looked up from reference TRBV7-8 and TRBJ1-2, is GAGVSQSPRYKVAKRGQDVALRCDPISGHVSLFWYQQALGQGPEFLTYFQNEAQLDKSGLPSDRFFAERPEGSVSTLKIQRTQQEDSAVYLCASSLAGGASSDYGYTFGSGTRLTVV.

This clonotype was counted many times. The chain is built from TRBV6-5 and TRBJ2-2; D assignment may be TRBD1 or TRBD2 (5 bases each). Germline CDR1 is MNHEY and CDR2 is SVGAGI. The CDR3 totals 14 residues. The ends were cut back, 6 bases at V and 6 bases at J, with 14 bases in the middle. CDR3 DNA: TGTGCCAGCAGAACCCGCAGGGACGCCGGGGAGCTGTTTTTT. Translating it yields CASRTRRDAGELFF.

This clonotype came up a few times. This chain's CDR3 is CSAGENTIYF. CDR3 DNA: TGCAGCGCGGGTGAAAACACCATATATTTT. This chain uses TRBV29-1 with TRBJ1-3; D is ambiguous. CDR3 length: 10 amino acids. Trimming removed 7 bases at V and 6 bases at J, with 7 bases between. Looked up from germline, CDR1 is SQVTM and CDR2 is ANQGSEA.

The table lists this clonotype with many counts. This chain uses TRBV6-2 or TRBV6-3 with TRBJ2-1; 7 nucleotides align to TRBD2. This CDR3 contains 14 residues. Trimming at V came to 4 bases and at J to 5 bases, leaving 5 bases not matched to a gene. CDR1 is MNHEY, CDR2 SVGEGT, per germline. The CDR3 DNA follows: TGTGCCAGCAGTTTAAATCGGGGGGACAATGAGCAGTTCTTC. Protein: CASSLNRGDNEQFF.

At least ten counts were recorded for this clonotype. The rearrangement links TRBV10-1 to TRBJ2-1, with D possibly matching TRBD2 (7 bases). This CDR3 spans 17 amino acids. The germline V gene encodes CDR1 WNHNN and CDR2 SYGVQD (reference sequence). With 4 bases removed from V and 6 bases from J, the gap between germline ends came to 22 bases. CDR3 amino acids: CASSATGGGLMSNEQFF. CDR3 sequence (DNA): TGCGCCAGCAGTGCGACAGGCGGGGGACTAATGAGCAATGAGCAGTTCTTC.

This clonotype was picked up many times. The chain combines TRBV27 with TRBJ2-3; D is undetermined. The V and J ends lost 0 bases and 2 bases respectively, with 6 bases between them. CDR1 is MNHEY and CDR2 is SMNVEV in the germline V gene (reference sequence). The CDR3 is made up of 14 amino acids. The CDR3 region has the DNA TGTGCCAGCAGTTTATCGGCCCCCACAGATACGCAGTATTTT. Its translation: CASSLSAPTDTQYF.